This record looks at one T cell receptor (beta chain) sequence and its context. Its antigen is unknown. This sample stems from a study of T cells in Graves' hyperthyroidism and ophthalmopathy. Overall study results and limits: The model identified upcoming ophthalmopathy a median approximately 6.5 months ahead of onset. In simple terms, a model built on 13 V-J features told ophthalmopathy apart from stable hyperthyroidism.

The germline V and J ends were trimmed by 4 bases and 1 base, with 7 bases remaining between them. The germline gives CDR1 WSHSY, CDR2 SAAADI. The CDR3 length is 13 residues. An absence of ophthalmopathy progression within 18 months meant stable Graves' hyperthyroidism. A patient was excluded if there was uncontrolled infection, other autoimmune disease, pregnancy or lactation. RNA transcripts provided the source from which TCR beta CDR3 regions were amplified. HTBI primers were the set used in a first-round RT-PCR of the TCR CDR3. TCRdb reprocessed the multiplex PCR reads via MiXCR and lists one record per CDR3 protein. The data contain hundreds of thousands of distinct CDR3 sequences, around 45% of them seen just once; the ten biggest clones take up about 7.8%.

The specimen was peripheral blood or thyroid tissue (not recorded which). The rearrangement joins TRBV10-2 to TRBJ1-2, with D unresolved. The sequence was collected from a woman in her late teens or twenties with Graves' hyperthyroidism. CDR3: CASSAVGNYGYTF. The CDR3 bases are TGCGCCAGCAGTGCGGTCGGTAACTATGGCTACACCTTC.